Following are 15 T cell receptor beta chains from one sample sequenced in a study of CD8 T cells in Susac syndrome. After extraction with the RNeasy kit, about 0.45 to 1 ug of the RNA was reverse transcribed using random hexamers. TCRdb recomputed calls from the immunoSEQ multiplex PCR reads with MiXCR, one row per CDR3 protein. The sample records 190,000 or so distinct CDR3 sequences, more than 90% being singletons. Sequencing was performed on CD4+ T cells from PBMCs. The receptors stem from a human donor with multiple sclerosis.

The chain uses TRBV29-1 and TRBJ2-3; possibly TRBD2 for D (6 bases). This CDR3 is built from 13 residues. Germline loops: CDR1 SQVTM, CDR2 ANQGSEA. The V and J ends lost 7 bases and 3 bases respectively, with 14 bases between them. CDR3 DNA sequence: TGCAGCGGACGACTAGTACCTACAGATACGCAGTATTTT. Its protein is CSGRLVPTDTQYF.

The chain has TRBV2 and TRBJ2-5; D uncertain. Between the trimmed V and J ends, which lost 4 bases and 4 bases, there was a span of 13 bases. The CDR3 contains 14 residues. Germline-derived CDR1 and CDR2 are SNHLY and FYNNEI. As DNA, the CDR3 is TGTGCCAGCAGTGTCAGTACCCGAGGAGAGACCCAGTACTTC. Its translation: CASSVSTRGETQYF.

V usage is TRBV29-1 and J usage is TRBJ2-7; TRBD2 matches 7 bases. CDR1 SQVTM and CDR2 ANQGSEA come from the germline V gene. V dropped 4 bases and J dropped 1; count of bases not matched to a gene: 4. The CDR3 has 13 residues. The CDR3 loop is CSVAGGPSYEQYF. The CDR3 nucleotides are TGCAGCGTTGCGGGAGGACCTTCCTACGAGCAGTACTTC.

The rearrangement links TRBV27 to TRBJ1-1; D might be TRBD1 (5 bases). The germline gives CDR1 MNHEY, CDR2 SMNVEV (reference sequence). V was clipped by 6 bases and J by 0 bases, with 14 bases between them. The CDR3 extends over 15 amino acids. CDR3 region: CASSRSGRMNTEAFF. CDR3 bases: TGTGCCAGCAGCCGATCAGGGAGGATGAACACTGAAGCTTTCTTT.

The table lists this clonotype with a few counts. The chain employs TRBV7-6 and TRBJ2-2; TRBD1 agrees at 11 bases. Trimming at V came to 3 bases and at J to 0 bases, leaving 0 bases not matched to a gene. Per germline, CDR1 SGHVS and CDR2 FNYEAQ. The CDR3 length is 16 residues. In DNA, the CDR3 is TGTGCCAGCAGCTTGGGACAGGGGGCGAACACCGGGGAGCTGTTTTTT. This translates into CASSLGQGANTGELFF.

This sequence joins TRBV15 and TRBJ2-7, with D maybe TRBD1 (6 bases). Trimming left V 5 bases short and J 8 bases short, with 13 bases between. CDR1 is LNHNV and CDR2 is YYDKDF in the germline V gene (reference sequence). The CDR3 covers 12 residues. The CDR3 coding sequence is TGTGCCACCAGCTTTGGGGGCACGAAGCAGTACTTC. It encodes CATSFGGTKQYF.

V is TRBV18 and J is TRBJ1-1, with 8 bases fitting TRBD1. Germline V gives CDR1 KGHSH, CDR2 LQKENI. CDR3 length: 14 amino acids. Unmatched junction bases numbered 1, after V lost 3 bases and J lost 1 base. CDR3 loop: CASSPGQENTEAFF. The DNA of the CDR3 is TGTGCCAGCTCACCGGGACAGGAGAACACTGAAGCTTTCTTT.

The chain uses TRBV4-1 and TRBJ1-2; no definite D call. The ends were cut back, 4 bases at V and 4 bases at J, with 13 bases in the middle. Germline CDR1 reads MGHRA; CDR2 reads YSYEKL. The CDR3 totals 14 residues. The CDR3 loop reads CASSPPGRLYGYTF. The CDR3 DNA sequence: TGCGCCAGCAGCCCGCCCGGACGGCTCTATGGCTACACCTTC.

The rearrangement uses TRBV30 and TRBJ2-3; D ambiguous. CDR1 and CDR2 from the germline V gene are GTSNPN and SVGIG (reference sequence). V was pared by 5 bases and J by 0 bases, with 9 bases between. The CDR3 has 13 amino acids. The CDR3 sequence is CAWGLGSTDTQYF. As DNA, the CDR3 is TGTGCCTGGGGTCTCGGGAGCACAGATACGCAGTATTTT.

In DNA form, the CDR3 reads TGCAGCGTTGAAGTAATTCAGGGCACTGGCTACACCTTC. This codes for CSVEVIQGTGYTF. The chain is built from TRBV29-1 and TRBJ1-2, with D possibly matching TRBD1 (5 bases). Trimming removed 1 base at V and 7 bases at J, with 13 bases between. The CDR3 runs to 13 residues. Germline CDR1 and CDR2: SQVTM and ANQGSEA.

The chain uses TRBV3-1 and TRBJ2-5; 12 bases fit TRBD2. CDR3 size: 14 residues. The germline V gene has CDR1 LGHDT and CDR2 YNNKEL (reference sequence). The V and J ends lost 6 bases and 5 bases, in that order; junction bases with no gene match: 4. This CDR3 is CASSLGTSGETQYF. CDR3 bases: TGTGCCAGCAGTCTAGGGACTAGCGGGGAGACCCAGTACTTC.

The gene calls are TRBV30 and TRBJ1-5, with D possibly TRBD1 on 6 matching bases. The ends were cut back, 0 bases at V and 14 bases at J, with 17 bases in the middle. The V gene's germline CDR1 is GTSNPN and CDR2 SVGIG (reference sequence). The CDR3 runs to 13 residues. The CDR3 DNA is TGTGCCTGGAGTGTACCCGGACAGCTAGGGGAGCATTTT. It yields the protein CAWSVPGQLGEHF.

The J gene is TRBJ2-1, the V gene TRBV4-1; a weak D match, TRBD1 (6 bases). Germline V gene lookup returns CDR1 MGHRA and CDR2 YSYEKL. V lost 2 bases and J 5 bases, leaving 13 bases between the germline ends. There are 15 residues in the CDR3. The CDR3 sequence: CASSQPRTADNEQFF. The CDR3 coding sequence is TGCGCCAGCAGCCAACCTCGGACAGCCGACAATGAGCAGTTCTTC.

The chain links TRBV20-1 to TRBJ1-5; maybe TRBD1 (6 bases). The germline V and J ends were trimmed by 3 bases and 9 bases, with 18 bases remaining between them. The CDR3 covers 14 residues. Germline CDR1 is DFQATT and CDR2 is SNEGSKA (reference sequence). CDR3 sequence (DNA): TGCAGTGCTAGGGGGGACACCCTCATGGTGCCCCAGCATTTT. It specifies CSARGDTLMVPQHF.

This clonotype was recorded only once. The V call is TRBV10-3, the J call TRBJ1-3, with 7 bases lining up with TRBD1. There are 16 residues in the CDR3. Germline loops: CDR1 ENHRY, CDR2 SYGVKD. Trimming removed 6 bases from V and 0 bases from J; junction bases left unmatched: 8. The CDR3 region is CAISPDRSYSGNTIYF. Here the CDR3 DNA reads TGTGCCATCAGCCCGGACAGGTCCTACTCTGGAAACACCATATATTTT.